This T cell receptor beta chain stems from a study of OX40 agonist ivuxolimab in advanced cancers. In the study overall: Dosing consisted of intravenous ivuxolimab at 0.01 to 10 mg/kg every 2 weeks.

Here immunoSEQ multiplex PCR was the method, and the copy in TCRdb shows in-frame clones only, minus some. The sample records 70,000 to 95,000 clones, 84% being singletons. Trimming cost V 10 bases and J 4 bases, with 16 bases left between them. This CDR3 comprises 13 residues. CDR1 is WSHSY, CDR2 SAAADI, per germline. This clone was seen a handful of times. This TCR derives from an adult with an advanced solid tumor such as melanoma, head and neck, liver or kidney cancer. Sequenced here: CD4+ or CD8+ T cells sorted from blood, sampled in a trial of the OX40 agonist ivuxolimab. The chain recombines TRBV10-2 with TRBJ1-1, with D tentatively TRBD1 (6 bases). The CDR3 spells CATVMGGATEAFF. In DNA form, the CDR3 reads TGCGCCACCGTCATGGGGGGGGCCACTGAAGCTTTCTTT.